Described below is a single T cell receptor (beta chain) sequence and its context. Its matching antigen is unknown. These data come from a study of cytomegalovirus exposure and HLA in healthy donors. Across the whole study: Genotyping showed roughly 86% of over 350 donors falling in the Caucasian-associated ancestry cluster. Study results and limitations: Cytomegalovirus association was assigned to under 200 TCR beta chains. Later examination showed HLA-associated TCR beta chains had greater clonal expansion than equally common others.

This CDR3 is built from 16 residues. After removal of 0 bases from V and 6 bases from J, the junction contained 7 bases not matched to a gene. Germline CDR1 and CDR2: SGHRS and YFSETQ. It was with 60 Vbeta and 13 Jbeta primers that the PCR ran. TCRdb's table, derived via immunoSEQ multiplex PCR, lists solely in-frame clones and lacks some. Here the sample spans under 200,000 clones, approximately 79% being singletons. This sequence originates from a man aged 50-60 years in good health and CMV-seropositive. Source material: PBMCs. V gene TRBV5-1 combines with J gene TRBJ2-1; 9 bases line up with TRBD2. The DNA of the CDR3 is TGCGCCAGCAGCTTGGGCTCGGCGGGGGGGGTCAATGAGCAGTTCTTC. The encoded protein is CASSLGSAGGVNEQFF.